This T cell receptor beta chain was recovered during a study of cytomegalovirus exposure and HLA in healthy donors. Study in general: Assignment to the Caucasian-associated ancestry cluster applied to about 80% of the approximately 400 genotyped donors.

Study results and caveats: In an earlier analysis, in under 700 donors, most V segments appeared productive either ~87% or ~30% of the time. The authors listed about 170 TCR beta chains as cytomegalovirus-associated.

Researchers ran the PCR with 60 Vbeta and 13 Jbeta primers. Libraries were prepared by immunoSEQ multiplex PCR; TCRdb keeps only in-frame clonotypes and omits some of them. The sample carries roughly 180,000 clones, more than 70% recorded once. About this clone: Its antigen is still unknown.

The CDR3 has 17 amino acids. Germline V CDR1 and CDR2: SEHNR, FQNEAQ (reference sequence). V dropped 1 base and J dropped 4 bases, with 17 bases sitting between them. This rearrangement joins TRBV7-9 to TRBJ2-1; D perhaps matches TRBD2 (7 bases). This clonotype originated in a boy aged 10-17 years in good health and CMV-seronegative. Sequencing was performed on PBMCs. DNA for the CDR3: TGTGCCAGCAGCTTAGACGTAATGGGGGGGGCATACAATGAGCAGTTCTTC. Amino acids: CASSLDVMGGAYNEQFF.